Presented here are 13 T cell receptor beta chains from one specimen sequenced in a study of blood T cell repertoires in COVID-19. Profiled with immunoSEQ multiplex PCR; TCRdb holds only in-frame clones, not every one. Seen here are 13,000 to 15,000 clones, roughly 80% observed once, and the top ten hold around 25%. Sequencing was performed on peripheral blood. These receptors were taken from a woman aged 55-69 years with acute or convalescent COVID-19.

CDR3 sequence reads: CASSLAGSRDYEQYF. Written as DNA, the CDR3 is TGTGCCAGCAGCTTGGCGGGCAGCCGGGACTACGAGCAGTACTTC. The rearrangement uses TRBV5-4 and TRBJ2-7; D may be TRBD2 (5 bases). Trimming removed 0 bases from V and 3 bases from J, with 13 bases in between. The germline V gene encodes CDR1 SGHNT and CDR2 YYREEE (reference sequence). The CDR3 is 15 amino acids.

The chain is built from TRBV4-3 and TRBJ1-1; 7 positions agree with TRBD1. V lost 0 bases, J lost 1 base, and 5 bases stayed unmatched. This CDR3 is 16 amino acids long. The germline gives CDR1 LGHNA, CDR2 YSLEER. CDR3 DNA: TGCGCCAGCAGCCAAGATATTGGGACAGCGAACACTGAAGCTTTCTTT. Translated: CASSQDIGTANTEAFF.

This clone is a singleton in its sample. J is TRBJ2-1 and V is TRBV19; D ambiguous. V was shortened by 6 bases and J by 5 bases, with 20 bases between the two germline ends. The CDR3 loop spans 16 amino acids. Germline V gene sequence: CDR1 LNHDA, CDR2 SQIVND (reference sequence). This CDR3 reads CASSPAILEFHNEQFF. DNA for the CDR3: TGTGCCAGTAGCCCCGCCATCCTAGAGTTCCACAATGAGCAGTTCTTC. Drawing the rest from reference TRBV19 and TRBJ2-1, the complete variable domain is DGGITQSPKYLFRKEGQNVTLSCEQNLNHDAMYWYRQDPGQGLRLIYYSQIVNDFQKGDIAEGYSVSREKKESFPLTVTSAQKNPTAFYLCASSPAILEFHNEQFFGPGTRLTVL.

The rearrangement links TRBV4-3 to TRBJ1-2; D may be TRBD1 (6 bases). The CDR3 sequence is 14 residues long. Trimming shortened V by 1 base and J by 13 bases, and 19 bases separated the two germline ends. Germline CDR1 is LGHNA and CDR2 is YSLEER. The CDR3 loop reads CASSQVQGWTGATF. The DNA for the CDR3 is TGCGCCAGCAGCCAAGTGCAGGGGTGGACTGGCGCCACCTTC.

This clone was detected a few times. The rearrangement links TRBV9 to TRBJ1-2, with 12 positions matching TRBD1. This CDR3 has 17 residues. The V and J ends lost 2 bases and 4 bases, in that order; junction bases with no gene match: 9. The V gene's germline CDR1 is SGDLS and CDR2 YYNGEE. The CDR3 DNA is TGTGCCAGCAGCGTTGGGACAGGGGGCGAGCGCGGCTATGGCTACACCTTC. Translating it yields CASSVGTGGERGYGYTF.

The chain recombines TRBV19 with TRBJ1-3; no reliable D call. Looked up from germline, CDR1 is LNHDA and CDR2 is SQIVND (reference sequence). V was trimmed by 8 bases and J by 4 bases, leaving 12 bases between them. This CDR3 is 13 amino acids long. CDR3 coding DNA: TGTGCCAGTGCTGACACATCCGGAAACACCATATATTTT. Translating gives CASADTSGNTIYF.

The chain joins TRBV7-2 to TRBJ1-2, with D possibly matching TRBD1 (5 bases). Germline CDR1 reads SGHTA; CDR2 reads FQGNSA. V was pared by 4 bases and J by 3 bases, with 12 bases between. The CDR3 runs 14 residues. The CDR3 loop is CASSSTGGDYGYTF. In nucleotides, the CDR3 is TGTGCCAGCAGCTCAACCGGGGGAGACTATGGCTACACCTTC.

The chain links TRBV9 to TRBJ2-3; 11 bases are a match to TRBD2. Germline V CDR1 and CDR2: SGDLS, YYNGEE. The CDR3 has 17 residues. The J segment lost 2 bases and the V segment lost 4 bases, leaving 9 bases of the junction unmatched. CDR3 protein: CASSTWGTSGATDTQYF. Here the CDR3 DNA reads TGTGCCAGCAGCACCTGGGGGACTAGCGGAGCCACAGATACGCAGTATTTT.

The CDR3 reads CASSLGTGGNEQFF. The CDR3 DNA reads TGTGCCAGCTCACTCGGGACCGGGGGCAATGAGCAGTTCTTC. The V and J genes are TRBV18 and TRBJ2-1; possible D gene TRBD2, 6 bases. The CDR3 is 14 residues long. With 4 bases removed from V and 6 bases from J, the gap between germline ends came to 13 bases. In germline, CDR1 is KGHSH, CDR2 LQKENI.

The genes are TRBV28 and TRBJ2-7; weak D call: TRBD2 (6 bases). The CDR3 length is 17 residues. Trimming left V 6 bases short and J 5 bases short, with 26 bases between. CDR1 and CDR2 (germline): MDHEN, SYDVKM. The CDR3 bases are TGTGCCAGCAGCACCACCCCCCACGGGACTGACCCTAACGAGCAGTACTTC. Its translation is CASSTTPHGTDPNEQYF. The variable domain in full, with the rest retrieved from reference TRBV28 and TRBJ2-7, is DVKVTQSSRYLVKRTGEKVFLECVQDMDHENMFWYRQDPGLGLRLIYFSYDVKMKEKGDIPEGYSVSREKKERFSLILESASTNQTSMYLCASSTTPHGTDPNEQYFGPGTRLTVT.

The chain links TRBV27 to TRBJ1-2; D is perhaps TRBD1 (6 bases). Germline V gene lookup returns CDR1 MNHEY and CDR2 SMNVEV (reference sequence). The germline V and J ends were trimmed by 7 bases and 4 bases, with 13 bases remaining between them. The CDR3 has 13 residues. In DNA form, the CDR3 reads TGTGCCAGCACACAGGGATCCGGCTATGGCTACACCTTC. Amino acids: CASTQGSGYGYTF.

J is TRBJ1-5 and V is TRBV5-1, with D possibly TRBD1 on 5 matching bases. V was pared by 0 bases and J by 2 bases, with 12 bases between. Germline V gene sequence: CDR1 SGHRS, CDR2 YFSETQ. The CDR3 is made up of 16 amino acids. The CDR3 nucleotides are TGCGCCAGCAGCTTGGGGTCAGGGTCGGGCAATCAGCCCCAGCATTTT. This gives the protein CASSLGSGSGNQPQHF.

This clone was seen only once. V usage is TRBV7-2 and J usage is TRBJ2-4; 7 positions agree with TRBD1. CDR3 size: 13 residues. Germline V gives CDR1 SGHTA, CDR2 FQGNSA. V shed 5 bases and J 8 bases; nucleotides not matched to a gene: 6. In DNA, the CDR3 is TGTGCCAGCAGCACTCGGGACAGCGACATTCAGTACTTC. This codes for CASSTRDSDIQYF.